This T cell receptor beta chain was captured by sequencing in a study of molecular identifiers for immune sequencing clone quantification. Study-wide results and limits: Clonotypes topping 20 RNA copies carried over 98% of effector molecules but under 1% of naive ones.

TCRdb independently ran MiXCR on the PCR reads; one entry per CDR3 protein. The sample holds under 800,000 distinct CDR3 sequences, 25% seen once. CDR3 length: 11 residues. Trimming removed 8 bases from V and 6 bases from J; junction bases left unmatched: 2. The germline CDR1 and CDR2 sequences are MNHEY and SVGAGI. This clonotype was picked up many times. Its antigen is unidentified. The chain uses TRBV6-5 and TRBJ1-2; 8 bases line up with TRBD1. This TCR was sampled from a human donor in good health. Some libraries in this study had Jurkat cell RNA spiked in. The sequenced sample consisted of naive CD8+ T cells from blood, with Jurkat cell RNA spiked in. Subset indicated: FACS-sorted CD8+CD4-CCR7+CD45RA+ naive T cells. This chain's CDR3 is CASSGGHGYTF. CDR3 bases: TGTGCCAGCTCAGGGGGCCATGGCTACACCTTC.